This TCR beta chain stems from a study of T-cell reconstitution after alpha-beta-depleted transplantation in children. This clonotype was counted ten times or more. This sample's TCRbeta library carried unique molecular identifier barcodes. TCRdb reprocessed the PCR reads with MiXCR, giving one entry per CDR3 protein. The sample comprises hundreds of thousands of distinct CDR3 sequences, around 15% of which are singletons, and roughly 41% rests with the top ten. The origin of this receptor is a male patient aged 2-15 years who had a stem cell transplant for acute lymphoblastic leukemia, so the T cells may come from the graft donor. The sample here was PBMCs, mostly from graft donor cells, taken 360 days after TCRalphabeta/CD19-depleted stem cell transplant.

This CDR3 is CASSQDTFTYEQYF. The CDR3 bases are TGTGCCAGCAGTCAGGACACGTTTACCTACGAGCAGTACTTC. The chain joins TRBV6-1 to TRBJ2-7; weak D call: TRBD1 (5 bases). Germline assignment: CDR1 MNHNS and CDR2 SASEGT. This CDR3 is built from 14 residues. Trimming shortened V by 5 bases and J by 2 bases, and 13 bases separated the two germline ends.